The 21 T cell receptor beta chains listed next were all sequenced from one sample in a study of CD8 T cells in ankylosing spondylitis. Overall study results and limits: Apparently characteristic of ankylosing spondylitis blood was a TCR beta motif (about 8 highly homologous variants).

No cognate antigen is known for these TCRs. MiXCR was run by TCRdb on the 5' RACE reads, yielding one entry per CDR3 protein. The data show 450,000 to 550,000 distinct CDR3 sequences, approximately 5% seen once. Sequencing input: blood, either unsorted or a sorted T cell fraction (not recorded which). These TCRs come from a male donor with ankylosing spondylitis.

About this clonotype: This may come from a read error, since a much larger clone is one base off. V usage is TRBV5-6 and J usage is TRBJ2-1; D possibly uses TRBD1 or TRBD2 (5 bases each). Germline lookup yields CDR1 SGHDT and CDR2 YYEEEE. The CDR3 covers 14 residues. V was clipped by 4 bases and J by 2 bases, with 10 bases between them. CDR3 sequence: CASSPGTTYNEQFF. The CDR3 nucleotides are TGTGCCAGCAGCCCCGGGACCACCTACAATGAGCAGTTCTTC.

This clonotype was detected a few times. The chain combines TRBV15 with TRBJ2-7, with D perhaps TRBD1 (6 bases). The V end lost 0 bases, the J end lost 4 bases, and 7 bases lay between the germline ends. This CDR3 spans 13 amino acids. CDR1 and CDR2 from the germline V gene are LNHNV and YYDKDF (reference sequence). The CDR3 region is CATSRETGYEQYF. The CDR3 bases are TGTGCCACCAGCAGAGAGACAGGATACGAGCAGTACTTC.

This clonotype was recorded a few times. The CDR3 loop is CATTDSVEAFF. CDR3 nucleotide sequence: TGTGCCACCACCGACAGCGTAGAAGCTTTCTTT. The rearrangement joins TRBV14 to TRBJ1-1; D perhaps matches TRBD1 (5 bases). V lost 10 bases and J 8 bases, leaving 14 bases between the germline ends. Germline V gene lookup returns CDR1 SGHDN and CDR2 FVKESK. The CDR3 totals 11 residues.

The chain has TRBV27 and TRBJ2-2; a possible D gene is TRBD2 (5 bases). The V gene's germline CDR1 is MNHEY and CDR2 SMNVEV (reference sequence). CDR3 length equals 15 residues. V lost 5 bases and J 4 bases, leaving 14 bases between the germline ends. Here the CDR3 reads CASSPFRAGTGELFF. CDR3 DNA: TGTGCCAGCAGTCCCTTCCGGGCGGGCACCGGGGAGCTGTTTTTT.

This chain links TRBV5-1 with TRBJ1-1; D possibly corresponds to TRBD1 (5 bases). The CDR3 consists of 17 residues. The V end was cut by 3 bases, the J end by 0 bases, with 18 bases between. Germline V CDR1 and CDR2: SGHRS, YFSETQ. The CDR3 reads CASSSTLGGTMNTEAFF. The CDR3 DNA sequence: TGCGCCAGCAGCTCCACCCTCGGGGGTACGATGAACACTGAAGCTTTCTTT.

This clonotype was recorded at least ten times. The chain links TRBV7-9 to TRBJ1-3; D is uncertain. With 6 bases removed from V and 0 bases from J, the gap between germline ends came to 15 bases. The CDR3 is 16 amino acids. Germline CDR1 is SEHNR and CDR2 is FQNEAQ (reference sequence). CDR3 loop: CASSRREIFSGNTIYF. The CDR3 DNA is TGTGCCAGCAGTCGACGGGAGATATTCTCTGGAAACACCATATATTTT.

This clonotype came up a few times. The gene calls are TRBV27 and TRBJ1-5, with D unclear. This CDR3 contains 15 residues. With 5 bases removed from V and 2 bases from J, the gap between germline ends came to 13 bases. The germline CDR1 and CDR2 sequences are MNHEY and SMNVEV (reference sequence). CDR3 sequence (DNA): TGTGCCAGCAGTCCCCGCCCCGCGGGCAATCAGCCCCAGCATTTT. Protein product: CASSPRPAGNQPQHF.

This clonotype showed up many times. This chain connects TRBV5-1 to TRBJ2-7, with a possible D match to TRBD2 (5 bases). Deletions cut 0 bases from V and 3 bases from J, with 13 bases between. CDR3 length: 15 amino acids. The germline V gene encodes CDR1 SGHRS and CDR2 YFSETQ. This CDR3 reads CASSLVAGTNYEQYF. The DNA of the CDR3 is TGCGCCAGCAGCTTGGTTGCGGGTACTAACTACGAGCAGTACTTC.

This chain links TRBV7-6 with TRBJ2-6; 8 nucleotides match TRBD1. Losses at the gene ends were 4 bases for V and 12 bases for J; bases not matched to a gene: 11. Germline V gene sequence: CDR1 SGHVS, CDR2 FNYEAQ. The CDR3 is made up of 15 amino acids. The CDR3 spells CASSSLTGVGAVLTF. In nucleotides, the CDR3 is TGTGCCAGCAGCTCCCTGACAGGGGTGGGTGCCGTCCTGACTTTC.

This clonotype has more than one count but fewer than ten. The V and J genes are TRBV6-5 and TRBJ2-5; a possible D gene is TRBD1 (5 bases). V was trimmed by 6 bases and J by 7 bases, leaving 9 bases between them. This CDR3 spans 11 amino acids. Germline loops: CDR1 MNHEY, CDR2 SVGAGI. CDR3 bases: TGTGCCAGCAGATGGGGCCCGACCCAGTACTTC. Encoded protein: CASRWGPTQYF.

This clonotype was counted ten times or more. The rearrangement uses TRBV7-2 and TRBJ1-2; 8 bases match TRBD1. The germline V gene has CDR1 SGHTA and CDR2 FQGNSA. J was trimmed by 2 bases and V by 11 bases; bases with no gene match: 4. The CDR3 totals 12 residues. In DNA, the CDR3 is TGTGCCTCGGGACAGGCCAACTATGGCTACACCTTC. Its translation is CASGQANYGYTF.

This clonotype has ten or more counts. This rearrangement joins TRBV20-1 to TRBJ1-4, with D unclear. CDR3 length equals 14 residues. V lost 2 bases, J lost 6 bases, and 13 bases lay in between. The germline V gene encodes CDR1 DFQATT and CDR2 SNEGSKA (reference sequence). The CDR3 protein is CSARLPREDEKLFF. The DNA of the CDR3 is TGCAGTGCTAGACTGCCAAGGGAAGATGAAAAACTGTTTTTT.

This clonotype has a count of ten or more. The chain links TRBV29-1 to TRBJ2-7; possibly TRBD1 for D (6 bases). This CDR3 is built from 12 residues. Trimming stripped 3 bases from V and 2 bases from J, with 8 bases between. The germline V gene has CDR1 SQVTM and CDR2 ANQGSEA. This CDR3 reads CSVEAGAYEQYF. The CDR3 nucleotides read TGCAGCGTTGAGGCAGGGGCCTACGAGCAGTACTTC.

In this sample, this clonotype turned up a few times. The J gene is TRBJ2-2, the V gene TRBV20-1; unclear D gene. Per germline, CDR1 DFQATT and CDR2 SNEGSKA (reference sequence). The CDR3 runs to 16 residues. With 1 base removed from V and 4 bases from J, the gap between germline ends came to 16 bases. This CDR3 is CSARAPEGLGTGELFF. The CDR3 coding sequence is TGCAGTGCTAGAGCCCCAGAAGGGCTCGGCACCGGGGAGCTGTTTTTT.

This clonotype was found many times. The gene calls are TRBV10-3 and TRBJ2-1, with 8 nucleotides matching TRBD2. The length of the CDR3 is 15 residues. V shed 4 bases and J 0 bases; nucleotides not matched to a gene: 2. Germline V gives CDR1 ENHRY, CDR2 SYGVKD. For the CDR3, the DNA is TGTGCCATCAGTGCCGGGACTAGCTCCTACAATGAGCAGTTCTTC. Encoded protein: CAISAGTSSYNEQFF.

The J gene is TRBJ2-5, the V gene TRBV7-2, with no clear D. Germline values: CDR1 SGHTA, CDR2 FQGNSA. V lost 4 bases and J 5 bases, leaving 8 bases between the germline ends. The CDR3 is made up of 12 amino acids. The CDR3 region has the DNA TGTGCCAGCAGCTCCCGTACTGAGACCCAGTACTTC. It specifies CASSSRTETQYF.

This clonotype has a count of ten or more. The rearrangement links TRBV12-3 or TRBV12-4 to TRBJ2-5; D may be TRBD1 (6 bases). The V end was cut by 5 bases, the J end by 2 bases, with 12 bases between. CDR3 length: 14 residues. This CDR3 reads CASSRRDIQETQYF. DNA of the CDR3: TGTGCCAGCAGTCGACGGGACATACAAGAGACCCAGTACTTC.

This clonotype was recorded at least ten times. This chain connects TRBV29-1 to TRBJ2-5, with TRBD2 matching over 12 bases. J lost 0 bases, V lost 1 base, and 3 bases had no gene match. This CDR3 comprises 16 residues. From germline, CDR1 is SQVTM and CDR2 ANQGSEA. Here the CDR3 reads CSVEGLAGGNQETQYF. The CDR3 DNA follows: TGCAGCGTTGAAGGCCTAGCGGGAGGGAACCAAGAGACCCAGTACTTC.

In its sample, this clonotype was seen many times. J is TRBJ2-4 and V is TRBV20-1; tentatively, D is TRBD1 (6 bases). V lost 5 bases, J lost 7 bases, and 18 bases lay in between. There are 14 residues in the CDR3. The germline V gene encodes CDR1 DFQATT and CDR2 SNEGSKA (reference sequence). The CDR3 loop reads CSAFTGTDQNIQYF. In nucleotides, the CDR3 is TGCAGTGCTTTTACAGGGACCGATCAGAACATTCAGTACTTC.

This clonotype was observed many times. V and J are TRBV20-1 and TRBJ1-3; TRBD1 matches at 7 bases. Losses at the gene ends were 5 bases for V and 0 bases for J; bases not matched to a gene: 4. Germline CDR1 reads DFQATT; CDR2 reads SNEGSKA (reference sequence). The CDR3 runs 14 residues. The CDR3 bases are TGCAGTGCTGAGGCAGGGGGCTCTGGAAACACCATATATTTT. It codes for CSAEAGGSGNTIYF.

This clonotype was seen many times. This chain uses TRBV6-5 with TRBJ2-3; unclear D gene. CDR1 is MNHEY and CDR2 is SVGAGI in the germline V gene. The germline V and J ends were trimmed by 2 bases and 3 bases, with 9 bases remaining between them. The CDR3 has 14 amino acids. The CDR3: CASSYRLQTDTQYF. Here the CDR3 DNA reads TGTGCCAGCAGTTACCGCCTCCAAACAGATACGCAGTATTTT.